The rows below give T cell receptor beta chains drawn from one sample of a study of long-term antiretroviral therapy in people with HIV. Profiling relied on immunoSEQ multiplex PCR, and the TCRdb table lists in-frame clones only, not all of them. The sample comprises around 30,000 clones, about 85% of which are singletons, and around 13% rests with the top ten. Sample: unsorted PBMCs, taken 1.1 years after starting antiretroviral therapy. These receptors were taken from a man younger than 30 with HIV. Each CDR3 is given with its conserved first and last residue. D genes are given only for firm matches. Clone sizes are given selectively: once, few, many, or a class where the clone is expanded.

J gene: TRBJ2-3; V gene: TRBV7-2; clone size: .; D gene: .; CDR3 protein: CASSLGTPGTDTQYF; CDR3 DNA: TGTGCCAGCAGCTTAGGGACCCCAGGGACAGATACGCAGTATTTT
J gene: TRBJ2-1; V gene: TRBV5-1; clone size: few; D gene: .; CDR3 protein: CASSPLGDNEQFF; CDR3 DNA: TGCGCCAGCAGCCCATTAGGGGACAATGAGCAGTTCTTC
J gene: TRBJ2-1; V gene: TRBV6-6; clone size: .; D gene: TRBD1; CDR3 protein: CASSILGQGNNEQFF; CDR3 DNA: TGTGCCAGCAGCATTCTGGGACAGGGGAACAACGAGCAGTTCTTC
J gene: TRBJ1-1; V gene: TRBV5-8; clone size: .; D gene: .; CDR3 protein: CASSLGAVEAFF; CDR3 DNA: TGTGCCAGCAGCTTGGGTGCAGTTGAAGCTTTCTTT
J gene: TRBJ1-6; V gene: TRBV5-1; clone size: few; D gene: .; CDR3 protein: CASSSWTYNSPLHF; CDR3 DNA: TGCGCCAGCAGCTCCTGGACGTATAATTCACCCCTCCACTTT
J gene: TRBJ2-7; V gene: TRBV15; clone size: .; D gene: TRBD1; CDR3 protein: CATSKGQNSYEQYF; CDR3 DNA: TGTGCCACCAGCAAGGGACAGAACTCCTACGAGCAGTACTTC
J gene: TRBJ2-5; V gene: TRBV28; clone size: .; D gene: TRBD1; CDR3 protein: CASSLVSRGPGETQYF; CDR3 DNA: TGTGCCAGCAGCCTCGTTTCGAGGGGGCCAGGGGAGACCCAGTACTTC
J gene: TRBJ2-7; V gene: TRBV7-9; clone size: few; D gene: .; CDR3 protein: CASSLVRNEQYF; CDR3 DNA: TGTGCCAGCAGCTTAGTCAGAAACGAGCAGTACTTC
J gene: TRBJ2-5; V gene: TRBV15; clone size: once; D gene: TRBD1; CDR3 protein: CATSNSDRGLQETQYF; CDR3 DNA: TGTGCCACCAGCAATTCGGACAGGGGGCTCCAAGAGACCCAGTACTTC
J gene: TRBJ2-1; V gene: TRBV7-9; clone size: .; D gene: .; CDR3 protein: CASSLARAEQFF; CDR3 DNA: TGTGCCAGCAGCTTAGCGAGAGCAGAGCAGTTCTTC
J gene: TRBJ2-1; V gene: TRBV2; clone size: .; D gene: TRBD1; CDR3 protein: CASRHRDRAYNEQFF; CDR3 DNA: TGTGCCAGCAGGCACCGGGACAGGGCCTACAATGAGCAGTTCTTC
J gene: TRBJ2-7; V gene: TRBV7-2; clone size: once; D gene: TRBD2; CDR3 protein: CASSLTSGVIYEQYF; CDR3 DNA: TGTGCCAGCAGCTTGACTAGCGGGGTCATCTACGAGCAGTACTTC
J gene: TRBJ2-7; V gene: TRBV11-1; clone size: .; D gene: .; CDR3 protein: CASSSAGSLYEQYF; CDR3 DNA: TGTGCCAGCAGCTCCGCCGGGAGTCTCTACGAGCAGTACTTC
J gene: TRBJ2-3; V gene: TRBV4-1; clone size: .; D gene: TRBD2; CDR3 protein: CASSHNPAGAFSTDTQYF; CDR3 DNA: TGCGCCAGCAGCCACAATCCAGCGGGGGCATTTAGCACAGATACGCAGTATTTT
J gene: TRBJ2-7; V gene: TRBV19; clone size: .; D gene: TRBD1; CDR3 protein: CASSIGQGRLSYEQYF; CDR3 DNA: TGTGCCAGTAGTATCGGACAGGGTAGGCTCTCCTACGAGCAGTACTTC
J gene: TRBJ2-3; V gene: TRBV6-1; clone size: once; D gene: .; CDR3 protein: CATGGIADTQYF; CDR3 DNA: TGTGCCACCGGGGGCATTGCAGATACGCAGTATTTT
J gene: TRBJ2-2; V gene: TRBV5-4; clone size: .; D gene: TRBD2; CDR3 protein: CASSLGPLAGDTGELFF; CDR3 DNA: TGTGCCAGCAGCTTGGGTCCACTAGCGGGAGACACCGGGGAGCTGTTTTTT
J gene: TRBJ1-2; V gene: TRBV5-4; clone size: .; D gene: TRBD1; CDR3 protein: CASSLWQGGYGYTF; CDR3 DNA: TGTGCCAGCAGCTTGTGGCAGGGGGGGTATGGCTACACCTTC
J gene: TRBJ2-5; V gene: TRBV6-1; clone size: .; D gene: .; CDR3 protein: CASSGPRGSHETQYF; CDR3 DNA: TGTGCCAGCAGCGGTCCCCGGGGGTCCCACGAGACCCAGTACTTC
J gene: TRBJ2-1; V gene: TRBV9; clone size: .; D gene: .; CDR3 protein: CASSVPGLNEQFF; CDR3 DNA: TGTGCCAGCAGCGTCCCGGGACTCAATGAGCAGTTCTTC
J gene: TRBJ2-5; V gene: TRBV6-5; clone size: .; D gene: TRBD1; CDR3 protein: CASSFSGTGQETQYF; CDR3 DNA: TGTGCCAGCAGTTTCTCCGGGACAGGCCAAGAGACCCAGTACTTC
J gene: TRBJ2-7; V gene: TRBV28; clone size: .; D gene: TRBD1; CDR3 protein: CASSIPDRRHSYEQYF; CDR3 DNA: TGTGCCAGCAGTATCCCGGACAGGAGACACTCCTACGAGCAGTACTTC
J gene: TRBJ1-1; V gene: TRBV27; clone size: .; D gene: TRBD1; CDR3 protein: CASSLTGLGEAFF; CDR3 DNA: TGTGCCAGCAGTTTGACAGGGTTGGGTGAAGCTTTCTTT
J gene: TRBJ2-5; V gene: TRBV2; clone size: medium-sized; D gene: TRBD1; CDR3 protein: CASNGQDKRETQYF; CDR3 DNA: TGTGCCAGCAACGGACAGGATAAGAGGGAGACCCAGTACTTC
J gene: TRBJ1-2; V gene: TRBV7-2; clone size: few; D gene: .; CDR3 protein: CASSLATGYGYTF; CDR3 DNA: TGTGCCAGCAGCTTAGCTACAGGCTATGGCTACACCTTC
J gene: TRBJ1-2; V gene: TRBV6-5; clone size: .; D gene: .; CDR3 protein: CASRRGGSGYGYTF; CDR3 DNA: TGTGCCAGTCGGAGGGGGGGCTCGGGCTATGGCTACACCTTC
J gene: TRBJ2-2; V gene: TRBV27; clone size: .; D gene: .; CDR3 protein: CASSSPVLTGELFF; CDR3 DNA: TGTGCCAGCAGTTCTCCCGTCCTCACCGGGGAGCTGTTTTTT
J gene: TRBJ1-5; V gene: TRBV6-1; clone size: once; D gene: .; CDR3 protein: CASSRGPFSNQPQHF; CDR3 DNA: TGTGCCAGCAGTCGTGGACCGTTTAGCAATCAGCCCCAGCATTTT